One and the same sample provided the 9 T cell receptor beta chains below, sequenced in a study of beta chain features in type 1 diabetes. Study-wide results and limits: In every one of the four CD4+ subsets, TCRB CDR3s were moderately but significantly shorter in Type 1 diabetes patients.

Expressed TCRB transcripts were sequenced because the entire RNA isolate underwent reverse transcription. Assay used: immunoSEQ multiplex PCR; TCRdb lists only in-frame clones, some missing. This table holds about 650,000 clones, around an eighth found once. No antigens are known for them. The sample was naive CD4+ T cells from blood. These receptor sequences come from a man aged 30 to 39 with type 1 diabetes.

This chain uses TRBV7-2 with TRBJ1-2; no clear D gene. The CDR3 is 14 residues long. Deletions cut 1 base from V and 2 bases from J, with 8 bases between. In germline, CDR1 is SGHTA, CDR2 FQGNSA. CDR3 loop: CASSLEQQNYGYTF. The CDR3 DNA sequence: TGTGCCAGCAGCTTAGAACAGCAGAACTATGGCTACACCTTC.

The CDR3 is CASSLTAGVRTGELFF. Written as DNA, the CDR3 is TGTGCCAGCAGCTTAACTGCGGGCGTGAGAACCGGGGAGCTGTTTTTT. The gene calls are TRBV7-3 and TRBJ2-2, with D possibly matching TRBD2 (5 bases). V lost 0 bases to trimming and J lost 5 bases, with 13 bases between them. CDR3 size: 16 residues. Germline CDR1 SGHTA, CDR2 FQGTGA.

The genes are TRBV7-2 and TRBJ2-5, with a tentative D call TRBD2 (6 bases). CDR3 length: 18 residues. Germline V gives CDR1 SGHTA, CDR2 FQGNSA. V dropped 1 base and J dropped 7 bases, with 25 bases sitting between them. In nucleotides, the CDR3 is TGTGCCAGCAGCTTAGTCTGGACGGGGGAGTCAGCTCCTCGGACCCAGTACTTC. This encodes CASSLVWTGESAPRTQYF.

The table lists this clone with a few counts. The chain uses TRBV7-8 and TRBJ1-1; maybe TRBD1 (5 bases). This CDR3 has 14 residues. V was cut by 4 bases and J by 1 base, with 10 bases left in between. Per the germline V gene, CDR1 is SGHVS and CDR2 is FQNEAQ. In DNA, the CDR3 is TGTGCCAGCAGCTCGGGACCCACGAACACTGAAGCTTTCTTT. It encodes CASSSGPTNTEAFF.

CDR3 coding DNA: TGTGCCACCCGTGGTTTCGGACAGTATCAGCCCCAGCATTTT. Protein sequence: CATRGFGQYQPQHF. The chain recombines TRBV2 with TRBJ1-5, with D perhaps matching TRBD1 (6 bases). This CDR3 has 14 amino acids. Germline V CDR1 and CDR2: SNHLY, FYNNEI. Trimming took 10 bases from V and 5 from J, leaving 18 bases between them.

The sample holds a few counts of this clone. This chain's CDR3 is CASHNRWEKLFF. Written as DNA, the CDR3 is TGTGCCAGCCATAATCGGTGGGAAAAACTGTTTTTT. J is TRBJ1-4 and V is TRBV5-6; no firm D call. Germline CDR1 is SGHDT and CDR2 is YYEEEE. The CDR3 extends over 12 amino acids. Trimming cost V 7 bases and J 8 bases, with 12 bases left between them.

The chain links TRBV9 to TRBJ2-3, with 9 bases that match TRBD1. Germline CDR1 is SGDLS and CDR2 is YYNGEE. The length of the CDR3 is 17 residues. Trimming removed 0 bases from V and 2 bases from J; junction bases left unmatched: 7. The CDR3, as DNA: TGTGCCAGCAGCGTAGGACGGAGGGACAGGGACACAGATACGCAGTATTTT. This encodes CASSVGRRDRDTDTQYF.

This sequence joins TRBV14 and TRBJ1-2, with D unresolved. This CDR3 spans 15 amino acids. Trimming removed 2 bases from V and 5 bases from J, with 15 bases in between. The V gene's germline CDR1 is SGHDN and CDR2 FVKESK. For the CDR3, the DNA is TGTGCCAGCAGCCAACCGGGGAGCCTGAGGTATGGCTACACCTTC. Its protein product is CASSQPGSLRYGYTF.

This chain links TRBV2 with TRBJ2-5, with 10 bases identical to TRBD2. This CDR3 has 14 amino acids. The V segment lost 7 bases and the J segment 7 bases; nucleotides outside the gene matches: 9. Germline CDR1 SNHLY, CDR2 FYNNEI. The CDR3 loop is CASNLAGASGTQYF. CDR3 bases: TGTGCCAGCAACCTAGCGGGGGCCTCCGGGACCCAGTACTTC.